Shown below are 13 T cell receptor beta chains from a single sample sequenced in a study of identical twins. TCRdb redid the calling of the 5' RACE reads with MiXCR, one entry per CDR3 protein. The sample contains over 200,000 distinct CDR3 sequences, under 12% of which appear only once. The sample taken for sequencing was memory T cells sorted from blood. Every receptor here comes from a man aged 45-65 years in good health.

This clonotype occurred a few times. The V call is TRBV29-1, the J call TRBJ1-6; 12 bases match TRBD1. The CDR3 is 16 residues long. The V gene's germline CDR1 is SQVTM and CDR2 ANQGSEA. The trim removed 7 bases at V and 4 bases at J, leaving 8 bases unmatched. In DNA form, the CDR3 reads TGCAGCGCCGGGACAGGGGGCCGCTTTTATAATTCACCCCTCCACTTT. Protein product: CSAGTGGRFYNSPLHF.

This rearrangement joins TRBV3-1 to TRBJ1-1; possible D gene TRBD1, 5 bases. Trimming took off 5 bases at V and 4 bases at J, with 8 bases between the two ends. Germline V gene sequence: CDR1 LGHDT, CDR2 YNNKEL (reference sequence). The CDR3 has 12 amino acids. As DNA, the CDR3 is TGTGCCAGCAGCGGGGGGAGCACTGAAGCTTTCTTT. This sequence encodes CASSGGSTEAFF. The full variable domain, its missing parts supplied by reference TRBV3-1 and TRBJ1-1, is DTAVSQTPKYLVTQMGNDKSIKCEQNLGHDTMYWYKQDSKKFLKIMFSYNNKELIINETVPNRFSPKSPDKAHLNLHINSLELGDSAVYFCASSGGSTEAFFGQGTRLTVV.

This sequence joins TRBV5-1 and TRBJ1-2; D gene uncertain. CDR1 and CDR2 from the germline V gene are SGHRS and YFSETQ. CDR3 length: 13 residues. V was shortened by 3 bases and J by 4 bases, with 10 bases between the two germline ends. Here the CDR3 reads CASSSEDLYGYTF. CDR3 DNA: TGCGCCAGCAGCTCAGAGGATCTCTATGGCTACACCTTC.

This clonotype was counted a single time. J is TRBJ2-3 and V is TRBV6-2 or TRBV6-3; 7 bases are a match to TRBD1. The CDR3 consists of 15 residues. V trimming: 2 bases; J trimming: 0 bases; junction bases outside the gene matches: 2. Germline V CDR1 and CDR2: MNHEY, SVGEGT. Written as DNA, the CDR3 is TGTGCCAGCAGTTACAGGGGACAGAGCACAGATACGCAGTATTTT. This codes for CASSYRGQSTDTQYF.

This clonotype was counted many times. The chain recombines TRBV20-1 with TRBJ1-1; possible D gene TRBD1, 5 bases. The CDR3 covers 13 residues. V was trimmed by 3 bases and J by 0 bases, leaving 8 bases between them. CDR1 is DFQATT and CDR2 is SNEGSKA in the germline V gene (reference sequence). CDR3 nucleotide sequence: TGCAGTGCTAGGGGACGGCTGAACACTGAAGCTTTCTTT. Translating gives CSARGRLNTEAFF.

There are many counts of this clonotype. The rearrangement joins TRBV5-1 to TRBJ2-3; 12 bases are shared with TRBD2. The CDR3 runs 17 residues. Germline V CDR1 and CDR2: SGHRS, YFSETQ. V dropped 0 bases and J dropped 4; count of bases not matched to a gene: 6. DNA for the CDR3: TGCGCCAGCAGCTTGGCGTCTAGCGGGGGGGCCTCAGATACGCAGTATTTT. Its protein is CASSLASSGGASDTQYF.

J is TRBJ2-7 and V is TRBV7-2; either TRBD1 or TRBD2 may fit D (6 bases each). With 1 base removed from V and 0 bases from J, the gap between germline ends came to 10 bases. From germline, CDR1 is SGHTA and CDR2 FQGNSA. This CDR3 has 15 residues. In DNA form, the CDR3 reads TGTGCCAGCAGCTTAGGGGGGGCTACCTCCTACGAGCAGTACTTC. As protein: CASSLGGATSYEQYF.

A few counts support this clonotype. CDR3 sequence: CASSGRVSSGANVLTF. DNA of the CDR3: TGTGCCAGCAGCGGCCGGGTTTCCTCTGGGGCCAACGTCCTGACTTTC. V is TRBV7-3 and J is TRBJ2-6; D uncertain. Germline V gene data show CDR1 as SGHTA and CDR2 as FQGTGA. This CDR3 region has 16 residues. Trimming removed 5 bases from V and 0 bases from J, with 11 bases in between.

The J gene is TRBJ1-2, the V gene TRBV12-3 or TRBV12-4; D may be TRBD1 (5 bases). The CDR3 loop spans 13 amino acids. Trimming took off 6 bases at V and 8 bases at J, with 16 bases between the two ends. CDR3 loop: CASRRGPIDGYTF. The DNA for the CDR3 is TGTGCCAGCAGAAGGGGACCGATTGACGGCTACACCTTC.

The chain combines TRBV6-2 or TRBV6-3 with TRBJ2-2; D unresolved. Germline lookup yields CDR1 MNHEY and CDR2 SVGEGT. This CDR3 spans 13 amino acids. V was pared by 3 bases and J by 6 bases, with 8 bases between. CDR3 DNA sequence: TGTGCCAGCAGTTATCGTTTTGCCGGGGAGCTGTTTTTT. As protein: CASSYRFAGELFF.

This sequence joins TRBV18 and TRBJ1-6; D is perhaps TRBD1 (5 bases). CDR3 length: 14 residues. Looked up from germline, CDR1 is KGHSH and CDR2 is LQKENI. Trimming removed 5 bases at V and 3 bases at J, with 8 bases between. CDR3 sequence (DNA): TGTGCCAGCTCAATCGACAGCTATAATTCACCCCTCCACTTT. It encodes CASSIDSYNSPLHF.

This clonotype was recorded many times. The CDR3 DNA is TGCGCCAGCAGCCAAGGACCGATCTACGAGCAGTACTTC. This encodes CASSQGPIYEQYF. The gene calls are TRBV4-3 and TRBJ2-7; D gene uncertain. The CDR3 totals 13 residues. The germline CDR1 and CDR2 sequences are LGHNA and YSLEER. The V end lost 1 base, the J end lost 3 bases, and 7 bases lay between the germline ends.

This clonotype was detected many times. This CDR3 is CASSLAGHGNQPQHF. The CDR3 coding sequence is TGCGCCAGCAGCTTGGCAGGGCACGGAAATCAGCCCCAGCATTTT. This sequence joins TRBV5-1 and TRBJ1-5; D might be TRBD1 (5 bases). The CDR3 extends over 15 amino acids. Between the trimmed V and J ends, which lost 0 bases and 4 bases, there was a span of 11 bases. CDR1 and CDR2 (germline): SGHRS, YFSETQ.